One and the same sample provided the 2 T cell receptor beta chains below, sequenced in a study of molecular identifiers for immune sequencing clone quantification. MiXCR, run by TCRdb on the PCR reads, gives a single entry per CDR3 protein. The data contain tens of thousands of distinct CDR3 sequences, around 20% of them singletons. Sequenced material: naive CD8+ T cells from blood, with Jurkat cell RNA spiked in. Noted subset: FACS-sorted CD8+CD4-CCR7+CD45RA+ naive T cells. The receptor source for this set is a human donor in good health. Some libraries in this study had Jurkat cell RNA spiked in.

This clonotype has a count of ten or more. CDR3 nucleotide sequence: TGTGCCAGCAGCCAACCGGACAGGGGGAGGATCGAGACCCAGTACTTC. Translation: CASSQPDRGRIETQYF. The chain joins TRBV3-1 to TRBJ2-5; 10 positions agree with TRBD1. With V trimmed by 2 bases and J by 5 bases, 8 bases remained unmatched. The V gene's germline CDR1 is LGHDT and CDR2 YNNKEL (reference sequence). The CDR3 length is 16 residues.

This clonotype appeared many times. The V and J genes are TRBV27 and TRBJ1-1, with TRBD1 matching over 7 bases. The CDR3 totals 14 residues. Germline V gives CDR1 MNHEY, CDR2 SMNVEV (reference sequence). V lost 5 bases and J lost 4; bases outside the gene matches: 7. This CDR3 is CASSNAGGGTEAFF. DNA of the CDR3: TGTGCCAGCAGTAACGCAGGGGGGGGCACTGAAGCTTTCTTT.